The 27 T cell receptor beta chains in this list originate from one sample, sequenced in a study of blood T cell repertoires in COVID-19. Produced via immunoSEQ multiplex PCR; TCRdb's table is partial and in-frame only. Of some 250,000 clones listed, over 85% are singletons. Sequenced input: PBMCs or T cells enriched from blood (not recorded which). Receptor source: a woman aged 25 to 45 with acute COVID-19.

The chain employs TRBV20-1 and TRBJ1-2, with 10 bases lining up with TRBD1. The CDR3 totals 16 residues. Germline CDR1 DFQATT, CDR2 SNEGSKA (reference sequence). V shed 3 bases and J 5 bases; nucleotides not matched to a gene: 12. DNA for the CDR3: TGCAGTGCTAGTCCGGGACAGGGGAGCGAAGTATATGGCTACACCTTC. Translation: CSASPGQGSEVYGYTF.

This sequence joins TRBV2 and TRBJ2-7; a possible D gene is TRBD2 (6 bases). The CDR3 is 11 amino acids. Trimming took 11 bases from V and 3 from J, leaving 11 bases between them. The germline gives CDR1 SNHLY, CDR2 FYNNEI. CDR3 bases: TGTGCCGGAGGGTATCACTACGAGCAGTACTTC. Protein: CAGGYHYEQYF.

The gene calls are TRBV6-2 or TRBV6-3 and TRBJ2-5; TRBD2 agrees at 10 bases. V trimming: 5 bases; J trimming: 6 bases; junction bases outside the gene matches: 6. Per the germline V gene, CDR1 is MNHEY and CDR2 is SVGEGT. The CDR3 covers 14 residues. The CDR3 here is CASSQSGGAKTQYF. The DNA for the CDR3 is TGTGCCAGCAGTCAAAGCGGGGGGGCAAAGACCCAGTACTTC.

The V call is TRBV28, the J call TRBJ1-3, with a weak D call TRBD1 (6 bases). Germline V CDR1 and CDR2: MDHEN, SYDVKM. V was cut by 6 bases and J by 0 bases, with 12 bases left in between. The CDR3 is made up of 15 amino acids. DNA for the CDR3: TGTGCCAGCAGATTAGGGGGGGCCTCTGGAAACACCATATATTTT. Encoded protein: CASRLGGASGNTIYF.

V and J are TRBV12-5 and TRBJ1-2, with D possibly TRBD1 on 6 matching bases. The CDR3 totals 14 residues. V lost 6 bases to trimming and J lost 1 base, with 12 bases between them. Germline values: CDR1 LGHNT, CDR2 FRNRAP. The CDR3 is CASGWDNHNYGYTF. The DNA for the CDR3 is TGTGCTAGTGGCTGGGACAACCATAACTATGGCTACACCTTC.

This clone has a handful of counts. The V gene is TRBV27, the J gene TRBJ2-7; a possible D gene is TRBD2 (6 bases). The V gene lost 5 bases and the J gene lost 2 bases, with 13 bases spanning the gap. This CDR3 region has 14 residues. Per the germline V gene, CDR1 is MNHEY and CDR2 is SMNVEV (reference sequence). The CDR3 spells CASSEAGPPYEQYF. In nucleotides, the CDR3 is TGTGCCAGCAGTGAAGCGGGCCCTCCCTACGAGCAGTACTTC.

This rearrangement joins TRBV5-1 to TRBJ1-4; unclear D gene. V was pared by 0 bases and J by 3 bases, with 12 bases between. CDR3 size: 16 residues. Germline V CDR1 and CDR2: SGHRS, YFSETQ. The CDR3 protein is CASSLAGEGSNEKLFF. The DNA for the CDR3 is TGCGCCAGCAGCTTGGCCGGAGAGGGCTCTAATGAAAAACTGTTTTTT.

This chain links TRBV30 with TRBJ2-7, with TRBD1 matching over 8 bases. V trimming: 3 bases; J trimming: 5 bases; junction bases outside the gene matches: 12. This CDR3 spans 15 amino acids. Germline V CDR1 and CDR2: GTSNPN, SVGIG (reference sequence). In DNA form, the CDR3 reads TGTGCCTGGAGGAATATACGACAGGGGTCCCACGAGCAGTACTTC. Translation gives CAWRNIRQGSHEQYF.

The chain employs TRBV7-2 and TRBJ1-6; D gene uncertain. This CDR3 is built from 15 residues. From germline, CDR1 is SGHTA and CDR2 FQGNSA. Trimming removed 4 bases at V and 7 bases at J, with 14 bases between. The CDR3: CASSSGSVMNSPLHF. The CDR3 DNA sequence: TGTGCCAGCAGCTCAGGATCGGTCATGAATTCACCCCTCCACTTT.

The chain combines TRBV3-1 (or the pseudogene TRBV3-2) with TRBJ1-6, with D perhaps matching TRBD1 (5 bases). CDR3 length: 17 amino acids. V was trimmed by 3 bases and J by 4 bases, leaving 16 bases between them. CDR1 LGHDT and CDR2 YNNKEL come from the germline V gene (reference sequence). CDR3 DNA: TGTGCCAGCAGCCACTACGACCCGACAGAATATAATTCACCCCTCCACTTT. Amino acids: CASSHYDPTEYNSPLHF.

The V and J genes are TRBV28 and TRBJ2-7; TRBD1 is a possible D gene (6 bases). CDR1 is MDHEN, CDR2 SYDVKM, per germline. The germline V and J ends were trimmed by 10 bases and 0 bases, with 16 bases remaining between them. There are 14 residues in the CDR3. The CDR3 DNA reads as TGTGCCATTATTGGACAGTCGAGCTCCTACGAGCAGTACTTC. It yields the protein CAIIGQSSSYEQYF.

This clone was picked up one time. The gene calls are TRBV7-8 and TRBJ1-3; D possibly corresponds to TRBD1 (6 bases). V lost 5 bases and J lost 0, with 14 bases in between. This CDR3 is built from 16 residues. The germline CDR1 and CDR2 sequences are SGHVS and FQNEAQ. The CDR3 DNA reads as TGTGCCAGCAGCCCCTGGACAGATATCTCTGGAAACACCATATATTTT. Its translation: CASSPWTDISGNTIYF. Combining the CDR3 with reference TRBV7-8 and TRBJ1-3 gives the whole variable domain GAGVSQSPRYKVAKRGQDVALRCDPISGHVSLFWYQQALGQGPEFLTYFQNEAQLDKSGLPSDRFFAERPEGSVSTLKIQRTQQEDSAVYLCASSPWTDISGNTIYFGEGSWLTVV.

The chain links TRBV28 to TRBJ1-1; 8 positions match TRBD1. CDR1 MDHEN and CDR2 SYDVKM come from the germline V gene. The CDR3 extends over 13 amino acids. V lost 3 bases to trimming and J lost 11 bases; unmatched junction nucleotides: 8. CDR3 protein: CASSLGRTGSAFF. The CDR3 coding sequence is TGTGCCAGCAGTTTGGGGAGGACAGGGAGTGCTTTCTTT.

The chain couples TRBV27 to TRBJ1-1; D not resolved. Germline values: CDR1 MNHEY, CDR2 SMNVEV (reference sequence). CDR3 size: 14 residues. The V end was cut by 3 bases, the J end by 4 bases, with 12 bases between. This CDR3 reads CASSFSWRSTEAFF. DNA of the CDR3: TGTGCCAGCAGTTTCTCTTGGCGGAGCACTGAAGCTTTCTTT.

This clone was found many times. The chain recombines TRBV9 with TRBJ2-3, with 13 bases identical to TRBD2. CDR1 is SGDLS, CDR2 YYNGEE, per germline. The CDR3 is 17 residues long. V shed 3 bases, J shed 2 bases, and the junction held 6 bases outside the gene matches. For the CDR3, the DNA is TGTGCCAGCAGCGGTCCACTAGCGGGGGGGACCACAGATACGCAGTATTTT. This translates into CASSGPLAGGTTDTQYF.

V gene TRBV11-2 combines with J gene TRBJ1-4; 8 bases map to TRBD1. The CDR3 consists of 14 residues. J was trimmed by 8 bases and V by 0 bases; bases with no gene match: 2. CDR1 is SGHAT, CDR2 FQNNGV, per germline. CDR3 amino acids: CASSLDRGPEKLFF. The CDR3, as DNA: TGTGCCAGCAGCTTAGACAGGGGGCCCGAAAAACTGTTTTTT.

This chain connects TRBV11-2 to TRBJ2-5; TRBD2 aligns across 7 bases. The CDR3 contains 17 residues. The V gene end was trimmed by 1 base and the J gene end by 0 bases; junction bases not matched to a gene: 8. Germline V CDR1 and CDR2: SGHAT, FQNNGV. The DNA of the CDR3 is TGTGCCAGCAGCTTAGGAGGGAGGCTAGCGGACCAAGAGACCCAGTACTTC. Translation: CASSLGGRLADQETQYF.

CDR3 sequence: CASSLLTATNEKLFF. The CDR3 nucleotides are TGTGCCAGCAGCCTGCTGACAGCAACTAATGAAAAACTGTTTTTT. The chain recombines TRBV5-6 with TRBJ1-4; possible D gene TRBD1, 5 bases. With 4 bases removed from V and 0 bases from J, the gap between germline ends came to 10 bases. This CDR3 is built from 15 residues. The germline CDR1 and CDR2 sequences are SGHDT and YYEEEE.

The chain links TRBV4-1 to TRBJ1-2; TRBD1 agrees at 9 bases. The germline V gene encodes CDR1 MGHRA and CDR2 YSYEKL. This CDR3 has 15 residues. The ends lost 4 bases at V and 2 bases at J; junction bases unmatched: 5. DNA for the CDR3: TGCGCCAGCAGCCCCGTGACAGGGGGGAACTATGGCTACACCTTC. Protein sequence: CASSPVTGGNYGYTF.

CDR3 nucleotide sequence: TGTGCCAGCAGCTTATATCTGGGGGGTAGGACTAATGAAAAACTGTTTTTT. This codes for CASSLYLGGRTNEKLFF. The V gene is TRBV11-2, the J gene TRBJ1-4; tentative D call: TRBD1 (5 bases). This CDR3 contains 17 residues. CDR1 and CDR2 (germline): SGHAT, FQNNGV. Deletions cut 2 bases from V and 2 bases from J, with 15 bases between.

The chain couples TRBV5-6 to TRBJ2-2, with 8 positions matching TRBD2. This CDR3 has 16 amino acids. The germline CDR1 and CDR2 sequences are SGHDT and YYEEEE. V lost 0 bases, J lost 7 bases, and 8 bases stayed unmatched. The CDR3 DNA follows: TGTGCCAGCAGCTTGGGTTTTAGCGGGGAAGGCGGGGAGCTGTTTTTT. This sequence encodes CASSLGFSGEGGELFF.

The chain recombines TRBV7-9 with TRBJ1-3; 12 nucleotides match TRBD1. This CDR3 region has 16 residues. Germline lookup yields CDR1 SEHNR and CDR2 FQNEAQ (reference sequence). J gave up 7 bases and V 4 bases, and 8 bases lay outside the gene matches. The CDR3 sequence is CASSYTGTGGGNTIYF. The CDR3 bases are TGTGCCAGCAGCTATACCGGGACAGGGGGCGGGAACACCATATATTTT.

The chain links TRBV19 to TRBJ1-5; D is possibly TRBD1 (5 bases). V was trimmed by 5 bases and J by 4 bases, leaving 15 bases between them. The CDR3 spans 15 residues. The V gene's germline CDR1 is LNHDA and CDR2 SQIVND (reference sequence). This CDR3 reads CASSPLRGGNQPQHF. CDR3 coding DNA: TGTGCCAGTAGTCCCCTTAGGGGAGGGAATCAGCCCCAGCATTTT.

CDR3: CASSQESTEHSPLHF. CDR3 nucleotides: TGTGCCAGCAGCCAAGAATCCACAGAACATTCACCCCTCCACTTT. V usage is TRBV3-1 (or the pseudogene TRBV3-2) and J usage is TRBJ1-6; D unresolved. Germline V gives CDR1 LGHDT, CDR2 YNNKEL (reference sequence). This CDR3 contains 15 residues. Deletions cut 0 bases from V and 8 bases from J, with 11 bases between.

This clone was seen repeatedly, ten times or more. The gene calls are TRBV6-4 and TRBJ2-2; TRBD1 agrees at 8 bases. With 4 bases clipped from V and 1 base from J, the junction kept 2 bases outside the gene matches. The CDR3 covers 15 residues. Germline values: CDR1 MRHNA, CDR2 SNTAGT. CDR3 nucleotides: TGTGCCAGCAGTGTCGGGACAGGGAACACCGGGGAGCTGTTTTTT. It yields the protein CASSVGTGNTGELFF.

V and J are TRBV19 and TRBJ1-2; 8 bases are a match to TRBD1. The trim removed 2 bases at V and 5 bases at J, leaving 4 bases unmatched. Germline loops: CDR1 LNHDA, CDR2 SQIVND (reference sequence). The CDR3 extends over 14 amino acids. The CDR3 spells CASSIQGARYGYTF. CDR3 DNA sequence: TGTGCCAGTAGTATACAGGGGGCTCGGTATGGCTACACCTTC. Based on the CDR3 plus reference TRBV19 and TRBJ1-2, the full variable domain is DGGITQSPKYLFRKEGQNVTLSCEQNLNHDAMYWYRQDPGQGLRLIYYSQIVNDFQKGDIAEGYSVSREKKESFPLTVTSAQKNPTAFYLCASSIQGARYGYTFGSGTRLTVV.

The DNA of the CDR3 is TGTGCCAGCAGCCCCGACAGGGGGACGCCCCCTGGCTACACCTTC. The encoded protein is CASSPDRGTPPGYTF. The V and J genes are TRBV3-1 (or the pseudogene TRBV3-2) and TRBJ1-2, with 9 bases that match TRBD1. The germline CDR1 and CDR2 sequences are LGHDT and YNNKEL (reference sequence). J lost 7 bases, V lost 4 bases, and 10 bases had no gene match. This CDR3 region has 15 residues.